The clone carrying this T cell receptor (beta chain) appeared a few times. What it binds is not known. V lost 3 bases and J 0 bases, leaving 15 bases between the germline ends. The CDR3 totals 18 residues. This record comes from a study of Graves' ophthalmopathy and Graves' hyperthyroidism. Turning to the study itself: Peripheral blood sampling occurred at initial diagnosis, before any treatment.

RNA transcripts provided the template for amplifying TCR beta CDR3 regions. HTBI primers served in a first-round RT-PCR, which a second-round multiplex PCR followed. TCRdb used MiXCR to reprocess the multiplex PCR reads, holding one entry per CDR3 protein. The table records 680,000 or so distinct CDR3 sequences, about 20% of them present only once. Overall study findings and caveats: Among expanded thyroid clonotypes above 0.001 frequency, most also occurred in blood.

Other autoimmune diseases, uncontrolled infections, pregnancy or lactation ruled patients out of participation. It was from roughly 10 ml of fresh peripheral blood that the PBMCs came. The chain has TRBV12-3 or TRBV12-4 and TRBJ1-6; D possibly corresponds to TRBD1 (5 bases). This clonotype was obtained from a woman aged 18-30 years with stable Graves' hyperthyroidism. Some clones in this sample may be carry-over from other donors' samples. The sample consisted of peripheral blood. The CDR3: CASSLSVTAGSYNSPLHF. The CDR3 DNA reads TGTGCCAGCAGTTTGAGCGTGACAGCCGGCTCCTATAATTCACCCCTCCACTTT.